This record concerns one T cell receptor beta chain sequence. This sample is part of a study of cytotoxic CD8 clonotypes in ibrutinib-treated CLL. This CDR3 comprises 12 residues. Trimming removed 3 bases at V and 7 bases at J, with 9 bases between. Germline CDR1 SNHLY, CDR2 FYNNEI. This table comes from immunoSEQ multiplex PCR, and its TCRdb copy is limited to in-frame clones, with some not included. The sample yields about 140,000 clones, more than 75% seen once. This specimen consisted of PBMCs, obtained after 36 months of ibrutinib treatment. The J gene is TRBJ2-5, the V gene TRBV2, with D unclear. The source of this sequence is a human donor with chronic lymphocytic leukemia. CDR3 coding DNA: TGTGCCAGCAGTGAGGGCGTGGGGACCCAGTACTTC. It yields the protein CASSEGVGTQYF.